Given below is one T cell receptor (beta chain) in context. The target antigen is unknown. The entry originates in a study of OX40 agonist ivuxolimab in advanced cancers. Study overall: Mean age approximately 59 years, range roughly 23 to 79; about 85% male. Partial responses occurred in Three dose-escalation patients, one with hepatocellular carcinoma and two with cutaneous melanoma.

Overall study findings and caveats: Those patients achieving a partial response at 0.1-3.0 mg/kg showed among the lowest clonal expansion. Expanded clones belonging to CD8+ T cells outnumbered, on average, those of CD4+.

Sequenced by immunoSEQ multiplex PCR; TCRdb stores in-frame clones only, minus some. This sample has tens of thousands of clones, with about 90% found just once. In germline, CDR1 is SNHLY, CDR2 FYNNEI. The CDR3 is 14 residues long. Trimming pared 6 bases from V and 7 bases from J, leaving 13 bases between. The sequence was collected from an adult with an advanced solid tumor such as melanoma, head and neck, liver or kidney cancer. The sample in question was CD4+ or CD8+ T cells sorted from blood, obtained in a trial of the OX40 agonist ivuxolimab. The V call is TRBV2, the J call TRBJ1-6; TRBD1 is a possible D gene (5 bases). The CDR3 region has the DNA TGTGCCAGCAGCCGGGACTGGGGGAATTCACCCCTCCACTTT. It specifies CASSRDWGNSPLHF.